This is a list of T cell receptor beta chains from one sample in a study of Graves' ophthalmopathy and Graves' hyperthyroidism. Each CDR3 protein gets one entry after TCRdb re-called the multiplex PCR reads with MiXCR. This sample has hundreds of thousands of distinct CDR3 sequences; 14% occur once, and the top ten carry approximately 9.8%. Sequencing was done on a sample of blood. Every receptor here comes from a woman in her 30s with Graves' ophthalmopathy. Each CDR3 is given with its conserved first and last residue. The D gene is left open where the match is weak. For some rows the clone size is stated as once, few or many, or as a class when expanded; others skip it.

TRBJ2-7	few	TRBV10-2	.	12	TGCGCCAGTGGAGACAGTCTCTACGGGCAGTACTTC	CASGDSLYGQYF
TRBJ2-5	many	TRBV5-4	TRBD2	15	TGTGCCAGCAGCCAAACCACGGGGGGAGGAGAGACCCAGTACTTC	CASSQTTGGGETQYF
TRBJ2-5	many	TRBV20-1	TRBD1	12	TGCAGTTTCGGGACAGATAAGGAGACCCAGTACTTC	CSFGTDKETQYF
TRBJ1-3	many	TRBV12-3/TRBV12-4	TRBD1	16	TGTGCCAGCAGTTCCTCGACAGGGGGCGGTCGGAGCACCATATATTTT	CASSSSTGGGRSTIYF
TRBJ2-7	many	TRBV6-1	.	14	TGTGCCAGCACCGCCGTAGGGGGATCCTACGAGCAGTACTTC	CASTAVGGSYEQYF
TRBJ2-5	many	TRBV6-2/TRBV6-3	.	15	TGTGCCAGCAGTTACTCCGACGGGGGAGCCGAGACCCAGTACTTC	CASSYSDGGAETQYF
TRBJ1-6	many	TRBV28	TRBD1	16	TGTGCCAGCAGTTTAAGGGGGCCCTACTATAATTCACCCCTCCACTTT	CASSLRGPYYNSPLHF
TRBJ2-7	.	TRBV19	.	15	TGTGCCAGTAGCTTAACAGCGGGTCCAACGGTGAAGCAGTACTTC	CASSLTAGPTVKQYF
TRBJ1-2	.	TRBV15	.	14	TGTGCCACCAGCAGAGATAAGGGACCTTATGGCTACACCTTC	CATSRDKGPYGYTF
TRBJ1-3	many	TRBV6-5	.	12	TGTGCCAGCCGGTCGTCTGGAAACACCATATATTTT	CASRSSGNTIYF
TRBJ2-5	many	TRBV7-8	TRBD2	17	TGTGCCAGCAGCTTTCCGGTAGCGGGGGGAATACAAGAGACCCAGTACTTC	CASSFPVAGGIQETQYF
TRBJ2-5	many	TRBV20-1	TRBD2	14	TGCAGTGCCGAGACTAGCGGACGGGGAGAGACCCAGTACTTC	CSAETSGRGETQYF
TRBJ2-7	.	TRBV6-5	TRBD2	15	TGTGCCAGCAGTTACCGACTAGCGGGAGGCCACGAGCAGTACTTC	CASSYRLAGGHEQYF
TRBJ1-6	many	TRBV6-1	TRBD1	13	TGTGCCACCAAGAGGACAGGGGGTTCACCCCTCCACTTT	CATKRTGGSPLHF
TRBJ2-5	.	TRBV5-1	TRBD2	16	TGCGCCAGCGGATCGGGGCTAGCGGGAAGAGAAGAGACCCAGTACTTC	CASGSGLAGREETQYF
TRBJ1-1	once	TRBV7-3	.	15	TGTGCCAGCAGCTCCGGACAGCCAGGGATCACTGAAGCTTTCTTT	CASSSGQPGITEAFF
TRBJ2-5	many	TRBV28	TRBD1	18	TGTGCCAGCAGTTTATATGGGACAGGGACGAAGGGGGAAGAGACCCAGTACTTC	CASSLYGTGTKGEETQYF
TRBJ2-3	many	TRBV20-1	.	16	TGCAGTGCTAGCGCGGCTAGCGTATCTAGCACAGATACGCAGTATTTT	CSASAASVSSTDTQYF
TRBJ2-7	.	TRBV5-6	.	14	TGTGCCAGCAGCGGGACGTCGAGGGTCTACGAGCAGTACTTC	CASSGTSRVYEQYF
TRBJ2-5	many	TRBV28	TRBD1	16	TGTGCCAGCAGCATTTCAGGGGGCGCGACTCAAGAGACCCAGTACTTC	CASSISGGATQETQYF
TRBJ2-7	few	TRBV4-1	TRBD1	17	TGCGCCAGCAGCCAAGAGTGGGACAGGGGATTTTCCTACGAGCAGTACTTC	CASSQEWDRGFSYEQYF
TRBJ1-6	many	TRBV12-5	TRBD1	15	TGTGCTAGTGGCTCCGGGACAGCTTTTAATTCACCCCTCCACTTT	CASGSGTAFNSPLHF
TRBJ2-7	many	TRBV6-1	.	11	TGTGCCAGCAGTGCCTTTTACGAGCAGTACTTC	CASSAFYEQYF
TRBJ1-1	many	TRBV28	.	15	TGTGCCAGCAGTTTATCCCCTCAGGGACTAACTGAAGCTTTCTTT	CASSLSPQGLTEAFF
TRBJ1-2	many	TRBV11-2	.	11	TGTGCCAGCAGCATCTTGGGAGGCTACACCTTC	CASSILGGYTF
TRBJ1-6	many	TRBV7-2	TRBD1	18	TGTGCCAGCAGCTTACGGGGACAGGGGTCCTCCTATAATTCACCCCTCCACTTT	CASSLRGQGSSYNSPLHF
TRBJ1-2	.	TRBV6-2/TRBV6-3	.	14	TGTGCCAGCACAACGACATGGCCTCCCTATGGCTACACCTTC	CASTTTWPPYGYTF
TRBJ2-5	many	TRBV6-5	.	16	TGTGCCAGCAGTTACACGCCGACTAGGGGTATCGAGACCCAGTACTTC	CASSYTPTRGIETQYF
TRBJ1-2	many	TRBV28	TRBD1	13	TGTGCCAGCAGTTCAGGACAGGGCTATGGCTACACCTTC	CASSSGQGYGYTF
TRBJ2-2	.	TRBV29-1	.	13	TGCAGCGTAGCGATGGCGAACACCGGGGAGCTGTTTTTT	CSVAMANTGELFF
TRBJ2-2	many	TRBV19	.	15	TGTGCCAGTAGTCGCGTCGCAGGGGAAGGCGGGGAGCTGTTTTTT	CASSRVAGEGGELFF
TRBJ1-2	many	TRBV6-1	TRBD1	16	TGTGCCAGCAATCCGGACAGGGTCCTAGGGTACTATGGCTACACCTTC	CASNPDRVLGYYGYTF
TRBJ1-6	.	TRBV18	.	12	TGTGCCAGCTCCTATGGGGGTCCCCCCCTCCACTTT	CASSYGGPPLHF
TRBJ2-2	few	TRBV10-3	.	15	TGTGCCATCAGTGAGTCGACAAGGAACACCGGGGAGCTGTTTTTT	CAISESTRNTGELFF
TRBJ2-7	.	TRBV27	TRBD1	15	TGTGCCAGCAGTTTAAGCCGGGACAGTATTTACGAGCAGTACTTC	CASSLSRDSIYEQYF
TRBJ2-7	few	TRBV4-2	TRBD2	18	TGTGCCAGCAGCCCCAGGCCCCCTACTAGCGGGAGCTCCTACGAGCAGTACTTC	CASSPRPPTSGSSYEQYF
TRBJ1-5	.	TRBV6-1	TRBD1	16	TGTGCCAGCAGTGGACGGACAGGGTTTGGCAATCAGCCCCAGCATTTT	CASSGRTGFGNQPQHF
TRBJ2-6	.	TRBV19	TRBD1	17	TGTGCCAGTAGTACCTGGACAGGGGTACCTGGGGCCAACGTCCTGACTTTC	CASSTWTGVPGANVLTF
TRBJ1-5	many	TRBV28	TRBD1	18	TGTGCCAGCAGTTTACCCCGGGACAGGGGGACTAGCAATCAGCCCCAGCATTTT	CASSLPRDRGTSNQPQHF
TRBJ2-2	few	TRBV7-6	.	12	TGTGCCAGCGCCACGTGGGGGGGGGAGCTGTTTTTT	CASATWGGELFF
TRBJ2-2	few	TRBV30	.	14	TGTGCCTGGAGTAGGGCAGGGGTCAACGGGGAGCTGTTTTTT	CAWSRAGVNGELFF
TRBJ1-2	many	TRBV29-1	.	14	TGCAGCGTTGAAGATCTGGTAGGGTTGGATGGCTACACCTTC	CSVEDLVGLDGYTF
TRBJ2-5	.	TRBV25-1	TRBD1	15	TGTGCCAGCAGTGAACGGGACAGGGTTCAAGAGACCCAGTACTTC	CASSERDRVQETQYF
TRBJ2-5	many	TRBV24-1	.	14	TGTGCCACCAGTGATGTAGGACCCTACCAGACCCAGTACTTC	CATSDVGPYQTQYF
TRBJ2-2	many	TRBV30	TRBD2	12	TGTGCCTGGACGAGGGAGGGCGGGGAGCTGTTTTTT	CAWTREGGELFF
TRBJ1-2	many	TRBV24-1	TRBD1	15	TGTGCCACCAGTGATTCGGACGACAGGGGGGATGAACACACCTTC	CATSDSDDRGDEHTF
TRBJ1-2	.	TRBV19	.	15	TGTGCCAGTACCATGCAGGGAGCTGGAATCTATGGCTGCACCTTC	CASTMQGAGIYGCTF
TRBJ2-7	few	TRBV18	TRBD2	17	TGTGCCAGCTCACTGCTAGCGGGAGGGCAATCGACCTACGAGCAGTACTTC	CASSLLAGGQSTYEQYF
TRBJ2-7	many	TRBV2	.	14	TGTGCCAGCAGTAGCCGATTGGACACCTACGAGCAGTACTTC	CASSSRLDTYEQYF
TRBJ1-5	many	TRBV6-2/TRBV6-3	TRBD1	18	TGTGCCAGCAGGCCCCCGGGACAGGGGGCGCGGGTAGGTCAGCCCCAGCATTTT	CASRPPGQGARVGQPQHF